This TCR beta chain was identified in a study of cytomegalovirus exposure and HLA in healthy donors. Study-level findings and limits: There were some public TCRs occurring in many donors, but most TCR sequences were rare. In a later analysis, parvovirus B19, influenza, CMV and Epstein-Barr virus appeared linked to several top co-occurrence clusters.

Trimming at V came to 3 bases and at J to 5 bases, leaving 9 bases not matched to a gene. Looked up from germline, CDR1 is SGDLS and CDR2 is YYNGEE. The CDR3 length is 15 residues. As to this clone: What it binds is unknown.

The PCR contained 60 Vbeta and 13 Jbeta primers. The method was immunoSEQ multiplex PCR; TCRdb's version includes in-frame clones alone and lacks a portion of them. The sample lists some 110,000 clones, roughly 80% occurring once. The chain combines TRBV9 with TRBJ1-1; 8 nucleotides align to TRBD1. The receptor was isolated from a man aged 50 to 60 in good health and CMV-seropositive. The sample consisted of PBMCs. CDR3 region: CASSESGGASTEAFF. The CDR3 nucleotides are TGTGCCAGCAGCGAGTCAGGGGGCGCCTCAACTGAAGCTTTCTTT.